This T cell receptor (beta chain) comes out of a study of blood T cell repertoires in COVID-19. For the study at large: T cells, B-cell-depleted T cells, or PBMCs supplied cDNA or gDNA.

The repertoire was sequenced with immunoSEQ multiplex PCR; TCRdb's copy has only in-frame clones and lacks some. This sample yields about 120,000 clones, of which 85% to 90% are seen a single time; under 20% belongs to the top ten. The trim removed 5 bases at V and 7 bases at J, leaving 7 bases unmatched. Germline-derived CDR1 and CDR2 are LGHDT and YNNKEL (reference sequence). This CDR3 is 14 amino acids long. J is TRBJ2-1 and V is TRBV3-1 (or the pseudogene TRBV3-2); 8 bases fit TRBD1. Material: peripheral blood. This clonotype was sampled from a human donor with acute or convalescent COVID-19. The donor label of this sample is uncertain. The CDR3: CASSWGTGGNEQFF. The CDR3, as DNA: TGTGCCAGCAGCTGGGGAACAGGGGGGAATGAGCAGTTCTTC.